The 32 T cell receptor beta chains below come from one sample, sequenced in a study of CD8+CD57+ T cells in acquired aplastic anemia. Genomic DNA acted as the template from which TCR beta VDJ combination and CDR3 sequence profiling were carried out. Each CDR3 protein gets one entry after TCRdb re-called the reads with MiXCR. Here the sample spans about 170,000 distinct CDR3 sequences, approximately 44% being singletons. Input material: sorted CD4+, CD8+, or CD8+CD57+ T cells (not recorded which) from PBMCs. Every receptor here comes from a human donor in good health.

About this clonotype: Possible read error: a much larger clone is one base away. The CDR3 sequence is CASTPSGRFAAFF. In DNA form, the CDR3 reads TGTGCCAGCACACCGAGTGGGCGGTTTGCCGCTTTCTTT. The chain uses TRBV6-5 and TRBJ1-1; D gene ambiguous. There are 13 residues in the CDR3. V was trimmed by 7 bases and J by 11 bases, leaving 20 bases between them. Germline V CDR1 and CDR2: MNHEY, SVGAGI.

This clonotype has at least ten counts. CDR3: CSAGNLNTEAFF. The CDR3 bases are TGCAGTGCTGGGAATTTGAACACTGAAGCTTTCTTT. The rearrangement links TRBV20-1 to TRBJ1-1; D ambiguous. CDR3 size: 12 residues. The V gene's germline CDR1 is DFQATT and CDR2 SNEGSKA (reference sequence). V shed 5 bases and J shed 0 bases, with 7 bases lying between them.

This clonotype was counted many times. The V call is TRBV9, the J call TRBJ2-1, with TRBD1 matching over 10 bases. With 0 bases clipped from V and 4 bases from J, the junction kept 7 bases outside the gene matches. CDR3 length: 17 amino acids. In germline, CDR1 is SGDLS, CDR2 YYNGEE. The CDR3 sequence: CASSVARGTGVYNEQFF. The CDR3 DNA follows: TGTGCCAGCAGCGTAGCTAGGGGGACAGGGGTTTACAATGAGCAGTTCTTC.

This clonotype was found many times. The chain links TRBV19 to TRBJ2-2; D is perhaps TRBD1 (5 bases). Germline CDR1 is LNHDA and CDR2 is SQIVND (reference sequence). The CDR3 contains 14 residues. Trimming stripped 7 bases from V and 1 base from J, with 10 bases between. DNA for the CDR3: TGTGCCAGTAAGCCCGACAGGAACACCGGGGAGCTGTTTTTT. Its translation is CASKPDRNTGELFF. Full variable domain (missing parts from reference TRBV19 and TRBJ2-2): DGGITQSPKYLFRKEGQNVTLSCEQNLNHDAMYWYRQDPGQGLRLIYYSQIVNDFQKGDIAEGYSVSREKKESFPLTVTSAQKNPTAFYLCASKPDRNTGELFFGEGSRLTVL.

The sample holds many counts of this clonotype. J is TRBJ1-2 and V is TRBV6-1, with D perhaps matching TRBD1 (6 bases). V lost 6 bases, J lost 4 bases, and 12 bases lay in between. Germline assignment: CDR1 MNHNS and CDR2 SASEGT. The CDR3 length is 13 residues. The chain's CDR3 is CASRTTGTYGYTF. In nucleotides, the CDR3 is TGTGCCAGCAGAACCACAGGGACCTATGGCTACACCTTC.

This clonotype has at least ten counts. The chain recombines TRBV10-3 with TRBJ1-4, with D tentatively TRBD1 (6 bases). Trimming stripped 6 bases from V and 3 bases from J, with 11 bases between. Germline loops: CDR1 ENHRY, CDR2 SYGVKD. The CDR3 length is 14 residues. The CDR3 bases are TGTGCCATCAGAGAGGGGGGGGCTAATGAAAAACTGTTTTTT. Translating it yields CAIREGGANEKLFF.

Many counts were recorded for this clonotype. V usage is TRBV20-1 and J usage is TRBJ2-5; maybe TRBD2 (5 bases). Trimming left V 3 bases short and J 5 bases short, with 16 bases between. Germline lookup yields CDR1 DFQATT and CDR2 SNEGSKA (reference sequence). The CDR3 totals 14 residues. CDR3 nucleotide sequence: TGCAGTGCTAGGGGTGGTGGGCCGGGGGAGACCCAGTACTTC. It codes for CSARGGGPGETQYF.

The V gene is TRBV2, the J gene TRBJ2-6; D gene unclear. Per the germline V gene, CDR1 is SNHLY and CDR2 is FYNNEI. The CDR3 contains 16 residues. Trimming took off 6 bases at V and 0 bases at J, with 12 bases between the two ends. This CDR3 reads CASSQGIHSGANVLTF. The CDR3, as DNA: TGTGCCAGCAGCCAAGGAATCCACTCTGGGGCCAACGTCCTGACTTTC.

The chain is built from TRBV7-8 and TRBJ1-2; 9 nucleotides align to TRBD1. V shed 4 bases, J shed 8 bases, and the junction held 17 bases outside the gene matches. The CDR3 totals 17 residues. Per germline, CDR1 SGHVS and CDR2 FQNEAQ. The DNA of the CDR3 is TGTGCCAGCAGCTCCGACAGGGGGACCGGGATGTTGGGCGGCTACACCTTC. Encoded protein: CASSSDRGTGMLGGYTF.

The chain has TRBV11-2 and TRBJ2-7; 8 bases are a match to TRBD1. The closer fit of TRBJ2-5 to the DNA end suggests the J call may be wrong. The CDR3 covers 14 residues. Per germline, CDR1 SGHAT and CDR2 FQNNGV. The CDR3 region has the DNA TGTGCCAGCAGCGCCAGGGGGCGCTGGGAGACCCAGTACTTC. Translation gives CASSARGRWETQYF.

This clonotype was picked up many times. The DNA for the CDR3 is TGTGCCACCAGCGGGGGCGGGGGGAGCACAGATACGCAGTATTTT. It codes for CATSGGGGSTDTQYF. The gene calls are TRBV15 and TRBJ2-3, with 8 bases fitting TRBD2. V trimming: 5 bases; J trimming: 0 bases; junction bases outside the gene matches: 4. CDR3 length equals 15 residues. Germline CDR1 is LNHNV and CDR2 is YYDKDF (reference sequence).

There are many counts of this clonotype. In DNA form, the CDR3 reads TGTGCCAGCAGCTCGGAAGGGCCAGCTACGCAGTATTTT. Residues: CASSSEGPATQYF. The chain recombines TRBV11-1 with TRBJ2-3; no definite D call. Germline CDR1 reads SGHAT; CDR2 reads FQDESV (reference sequence). This CDR3 is built from 13 residues. V was trimmed by 4 bases and J by 8 bases, leaving 13 bases between them.

The CDR3: CAISAIGGVSTGELFF. The CDR3 region has the DNA TGTGCCATCAGTGCGATAGGCGGGGTGAGCACCGGGGAGCTGTTTTTT. V and J are TRBV10-3 and TRBJ2-2, with a tentative D call TRBD2 (6 bases). Germline V gene data show CDR1 as ENHRY and CDR2 as SYGVKD. This CDR3 has 16 amino acids. V was shortened by 4 bases and J by 4 bases, with 16 bases between the two germline ends.

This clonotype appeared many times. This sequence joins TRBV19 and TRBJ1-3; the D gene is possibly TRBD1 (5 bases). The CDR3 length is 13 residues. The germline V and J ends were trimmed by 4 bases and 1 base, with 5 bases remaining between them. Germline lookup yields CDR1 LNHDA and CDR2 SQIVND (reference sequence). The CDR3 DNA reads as TGTGCCAGTAGTACAGGGTCTGGAAACACCATATATTTT. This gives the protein CASSTGSGNTIYF.

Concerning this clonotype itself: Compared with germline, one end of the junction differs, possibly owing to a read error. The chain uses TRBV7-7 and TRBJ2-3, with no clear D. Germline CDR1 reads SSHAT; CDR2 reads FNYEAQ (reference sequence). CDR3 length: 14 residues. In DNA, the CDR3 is TGTGCTAGCAGCCCACGCCCCGGACCAGATACGCAGTATTTT. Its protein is CASSPRPGPDTQYF.

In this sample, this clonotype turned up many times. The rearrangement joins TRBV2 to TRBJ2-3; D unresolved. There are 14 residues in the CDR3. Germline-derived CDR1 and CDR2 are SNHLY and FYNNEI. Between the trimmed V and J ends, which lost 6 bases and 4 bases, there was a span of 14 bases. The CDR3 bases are TGTGCCAGCAGAGTGGGATTTGGGCCAGATACGCAGTATTTT. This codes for CASRVGFGPDTQYF.

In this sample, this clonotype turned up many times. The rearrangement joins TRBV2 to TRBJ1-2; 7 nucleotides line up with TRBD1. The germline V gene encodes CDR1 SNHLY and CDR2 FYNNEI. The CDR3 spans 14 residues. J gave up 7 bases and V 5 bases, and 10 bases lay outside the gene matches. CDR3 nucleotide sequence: TGTGCCAGCAGTCCTCGCCAGGGGGGCTCTGGCTACACCTTC. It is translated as CASSPRQGGSGYTF.

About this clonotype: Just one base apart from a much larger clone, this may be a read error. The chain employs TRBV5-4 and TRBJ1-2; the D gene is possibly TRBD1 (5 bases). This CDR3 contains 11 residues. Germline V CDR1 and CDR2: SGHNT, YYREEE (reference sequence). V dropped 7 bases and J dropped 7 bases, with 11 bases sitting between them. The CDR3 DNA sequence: TGTGCCAGCCTACAGGATGGTGGCTACACCTTC. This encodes CASLQDGGYTF.

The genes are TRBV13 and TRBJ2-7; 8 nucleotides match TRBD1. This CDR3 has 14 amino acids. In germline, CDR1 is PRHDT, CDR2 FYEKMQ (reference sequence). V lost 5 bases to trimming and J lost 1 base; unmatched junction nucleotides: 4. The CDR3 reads CASSVGDRSYEQYF. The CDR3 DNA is TGTGCCAGCAGCGTGGGGGACAGGTCCTACGAGCAGTACTTC. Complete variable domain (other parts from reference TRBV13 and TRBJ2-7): AAGVIQSPRHLIKEKRETATLKCYPIPRHDTVYWYQQGPGQDPQFLISFYEKMQSDKGSIPDRFSAQQFSDYHSELNMSSLELGDSALYFCASSVGDRSYEQYFGPGTRLTVT.

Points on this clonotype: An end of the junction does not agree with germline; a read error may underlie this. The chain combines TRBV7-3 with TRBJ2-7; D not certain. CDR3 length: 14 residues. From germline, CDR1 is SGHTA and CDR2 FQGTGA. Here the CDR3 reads CASSSQDTSYGQYF. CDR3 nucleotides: TGTGCCAGCAGCTCTCAAGACACGTCTTACGGGCAGTACTTC.

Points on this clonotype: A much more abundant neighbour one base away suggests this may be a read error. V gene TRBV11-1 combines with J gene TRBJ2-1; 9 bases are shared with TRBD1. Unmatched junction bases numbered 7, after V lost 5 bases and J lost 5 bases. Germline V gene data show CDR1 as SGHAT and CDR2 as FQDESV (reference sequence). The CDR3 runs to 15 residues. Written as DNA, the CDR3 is TGTGCCAGCAGCCTGGGGACAGGGACCCACAATGAGCAGTTCTTC. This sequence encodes CASSLGTGTHNEQFF.

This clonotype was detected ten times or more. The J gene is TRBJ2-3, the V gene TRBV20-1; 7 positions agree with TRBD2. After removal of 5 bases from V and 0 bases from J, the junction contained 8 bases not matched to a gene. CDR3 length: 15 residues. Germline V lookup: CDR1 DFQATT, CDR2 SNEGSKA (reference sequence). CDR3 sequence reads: CSASDGTTSTDTQYF. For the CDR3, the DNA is TGCAGTGCTTCGGATGGGACTACTAGCACAGATACGCAGTATTTT.

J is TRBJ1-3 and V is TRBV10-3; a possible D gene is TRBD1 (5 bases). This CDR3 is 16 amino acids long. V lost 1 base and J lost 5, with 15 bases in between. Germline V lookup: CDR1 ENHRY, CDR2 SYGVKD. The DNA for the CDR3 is TGTGCCATCAGTGAGTTCAGCAGGGTGGATCGAAACACCATATATTTT. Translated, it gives CAISEFSRVDRNTIYF.

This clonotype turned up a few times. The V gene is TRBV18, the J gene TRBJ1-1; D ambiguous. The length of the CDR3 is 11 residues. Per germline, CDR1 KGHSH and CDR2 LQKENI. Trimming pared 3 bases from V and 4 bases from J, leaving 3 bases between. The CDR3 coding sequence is TGTGCCAGCTCACCGGTCACTGAAGCTTTCTTT. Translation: CASSPVTEAFF.

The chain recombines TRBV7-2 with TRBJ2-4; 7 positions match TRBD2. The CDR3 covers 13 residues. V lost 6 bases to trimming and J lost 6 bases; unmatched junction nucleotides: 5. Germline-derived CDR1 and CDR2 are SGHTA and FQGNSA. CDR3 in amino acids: CASRWGRGNIQYF. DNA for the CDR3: TGTGCCAGCAGATGGGGGAGGGGAAACATTCAGTACTTC. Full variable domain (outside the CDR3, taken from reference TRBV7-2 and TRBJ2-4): GAGVSQSPSNKVTEKGKDVELRCDPISGHTALYWYRQSLGQGLEFLIYFQGNSAPDKSGLPSDRFSAERTGGSVSTLTIQRTQQEDSAVYLCASRWGRGNIQYFGAGTRLSVL.

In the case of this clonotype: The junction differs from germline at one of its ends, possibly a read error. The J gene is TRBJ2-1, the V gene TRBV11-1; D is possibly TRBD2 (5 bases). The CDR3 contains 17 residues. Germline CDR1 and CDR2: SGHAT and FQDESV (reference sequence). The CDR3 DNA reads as TGTGCCAACAGCAGACTACTCGCGCCCAGCTCCTACAATGAGCAGTTCTTC. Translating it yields CANSRLLAPSSYNEQFF.

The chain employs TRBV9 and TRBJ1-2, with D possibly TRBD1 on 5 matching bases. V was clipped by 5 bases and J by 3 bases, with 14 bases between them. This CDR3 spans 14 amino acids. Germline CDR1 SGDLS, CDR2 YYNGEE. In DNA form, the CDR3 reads TGTGCCAGCAGTTTAGGGGTGGAGGACTATGGCTACACCTTC. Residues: CASSLGVEDYGYTF.

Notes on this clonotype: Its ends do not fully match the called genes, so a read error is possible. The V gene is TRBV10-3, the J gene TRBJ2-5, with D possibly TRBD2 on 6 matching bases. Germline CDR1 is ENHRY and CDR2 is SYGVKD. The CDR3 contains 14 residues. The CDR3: CAISESSEGETQCF. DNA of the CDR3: TGTGCCATCAGTGAGTCATCGGAGGGAGAGACCCAGTGCTTC.

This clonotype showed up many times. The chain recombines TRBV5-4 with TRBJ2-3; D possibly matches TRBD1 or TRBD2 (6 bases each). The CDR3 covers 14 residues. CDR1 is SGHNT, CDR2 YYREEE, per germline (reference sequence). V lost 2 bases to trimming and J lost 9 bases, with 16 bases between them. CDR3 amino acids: CASSLQQGGSTQYF. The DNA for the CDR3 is TGTGCCAGCAGCTTACAACAGGGAGGTTCGACGCAGTATTTT. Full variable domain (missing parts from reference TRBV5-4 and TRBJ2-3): ETGVTQSPTHLIKTRGQQVTLRCSSQSGHNTVSWYQQALGQGPQFIFQYYREEENGRGNFPPRFSGLQFPNYSSELNVNALELDDSALYLCASSLQQGGSTQYFGPGTRLTVL.

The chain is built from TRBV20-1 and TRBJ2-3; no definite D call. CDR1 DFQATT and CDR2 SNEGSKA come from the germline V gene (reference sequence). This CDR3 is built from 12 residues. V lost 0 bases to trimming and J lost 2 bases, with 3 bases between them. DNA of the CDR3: TGCAGTGCTAGAGACGCCACAGATACGCAGTATTTT. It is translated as CSARDATDTQYF.

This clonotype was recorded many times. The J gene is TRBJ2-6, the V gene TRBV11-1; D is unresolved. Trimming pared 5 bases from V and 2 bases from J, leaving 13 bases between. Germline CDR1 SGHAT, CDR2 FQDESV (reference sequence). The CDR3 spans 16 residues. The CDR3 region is CASSRNPRAGANVLTF. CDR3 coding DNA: TGTGCCAGCAGCCGAAACCCTCGGGCTGGGGCCAACGTCCTGACTTTC. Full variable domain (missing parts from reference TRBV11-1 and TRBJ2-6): EAEVAQSPRYKITEKSQAVAFWCDPISGHATLYWYRQILGQGPELLVQFQDESVVDDSQLPKDRFSAERLKGVDSTLKIQPAELGDSAMYLCASSRNPRAGANVLTFGAGSRLTVL.

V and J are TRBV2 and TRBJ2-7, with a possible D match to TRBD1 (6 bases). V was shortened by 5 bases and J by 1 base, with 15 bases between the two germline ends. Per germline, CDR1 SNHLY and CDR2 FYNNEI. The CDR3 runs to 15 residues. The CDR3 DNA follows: TGTGCCAGCAGTCAGAACCGGGACAATTCCTACGAGCAGTACTTC. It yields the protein CASSQNRDNSYEQYF.